Below, one TCR beta chain is given with its context. This entry comes from a study of blood T cell repertoires in COVID-19. Profiled with immunoSEQ multiplex PCR; TCRdb holds only in-frame clones, not every one. The sample includes some 200,000 clones, approximately 80% of them seen just once. CDR1 is SGHVS and CDR2 is FQNEAQ in the germline V gene. Trimming shortened V by 5 bases and J by 4 bases, and 15 bases separated the two germline ends. The CDR3 extends over 15 amino acids. V usage is TRBV7-8 and J usage is TRBJ1-3, with D possibly being TRBD1 (6 bases). The specimen was PBMCs or T cells enriched from blood (not recorded which). The receptor was derived from a woman aged 35 to 49 with acute COVID-19. CDR3 amino acids: CASSSTGNSGNTIYF. DNA for the CDR3: TGTGCCAGCAGCAGCACAGGGAATTCAGGAAACACCATATATTTT. The full variable domain, completed using reference TRBV7-8 and TRBJ1-3, is GAGVSQSPRYKVAKRGQDVALRCDPISGHVSLFWYQQALGQGPEFLTYFQNEAQLDKSGLPSDRFFAERPEGSVSTLKIQRTQQEDSAVYLCASSSTGNSGNTIYFGEGSWLTVV.